The 5 T cell receptor beta chains below all came from one sample that was sequenced in a study of OX40 agonist ivuxolimab in advanced cancers. This table comes from immunoSEQ multiplex PCR, and its TCRdb copy is limited to in-frame clones, with some not included. The sample includes about 75,000 clones, roughly 88% of them seen just once. The sample consisted of CD4+ or CD8+ T cells sorted from blood, taken in a trial of the OX40 agonist ivuxolimab. The receptors here all came from an adult with an advanced solid tumor such as melanoma, head and neck, liver or kidney cancer.

This clone was counted once. The V and J genes are TRBV5-1 and TRBJ1-4, with 11 bases identical to TRBD1. The germline CDR1 and CDR2 sequences are SGHRS and YFSETQ. CDR3 size: 17 residues. Trimming cost V 4 bases and J 7 bases; bases outside gene matches: 12. CDR3 in DNA: TGCGCCAGCAGCCTAGGGACAGGGGGACCCGGGAGTGAAAAACTGTTTTTT. Translated: CASSLGTGGPGSEKLFF.

The genes are TRBV5-1 and TRBJ2-3; D is unclear. The CDR3 extends over 16 amino acids. Trimming removed 0 bases at V and 0 bases at J, with 11 bases between. Germline V gives CDR1 SGHRS, CDR2 YFSETQ. The CDR3 bases are TGCGCCAGCAGCTTGGGACGGTACCCTAGCACAGATACGCAGTATTTT. Translation: CASSLGRYPSTDTQYF.

The rearrangement uses TRBV19 and TRBJ2-5; D gene ambiguous. Trimming pared 4 bases from V and 4 bases from J, leaving 10 bases between. CDR3 length equals 13 residues. The germline V gene has CDR1 LNHDA and CDR2 SQIVND (reference sequence). CDR3 DNA sequence: TGTGCCAGTAGTAAAACGGTGCGAGAGACCCAGTACTTC. Translation gives CASSKTVRETQYF.

The chain has TRBV18 and TRBJ1-1; no reliable D call. Germline CDR1 KGHSH, CDR2 LQKENI. This CDR3 is built from 13 residues. Trimming took off 2 bases at V and 5 bases at J, with 9 bases between the two ends. The CDR3 protein is CASSPKRGTEAFF. The CDR3 DNA reads as TGTGCCAGCTCACCAAAGAGAGGGACTGAAGCTTTCTTT.

The chain uses TRBV7-2 and TRBJ2-3, with D tentatively TRBD1 or TRBD2 (5 bases each). Trimming took off 4 bases at V and 6 bases at J, with 8 bases between the two ends. Germline V CDR1 and CDR2: SGHTA, FQGNSA. The CDR3 sequence is 12 residues long. The CDR3 protein is CASSSWGDTQYF. The CDR3 region has the DNA TGTGCCAGCAGCTCCTGGGGGGATACGCAGTATTTT.